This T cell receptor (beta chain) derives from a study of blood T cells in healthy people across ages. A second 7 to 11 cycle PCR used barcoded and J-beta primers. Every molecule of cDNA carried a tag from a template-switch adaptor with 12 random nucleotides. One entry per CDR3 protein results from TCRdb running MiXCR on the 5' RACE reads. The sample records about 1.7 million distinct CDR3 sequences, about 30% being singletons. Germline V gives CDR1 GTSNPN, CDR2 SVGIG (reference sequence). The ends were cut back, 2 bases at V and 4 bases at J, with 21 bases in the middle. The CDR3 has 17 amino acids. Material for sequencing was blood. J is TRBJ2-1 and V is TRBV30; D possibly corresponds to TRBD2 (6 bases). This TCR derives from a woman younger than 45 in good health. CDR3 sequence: CAWSPRPLAGKYNEQFF. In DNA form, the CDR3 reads TGTGCCTGGAGTCCCCGGCCTCTCGCGGGGAAATACAATGAGCAGTTCTTC.